This TCR beta chain was identified during a study of spatial heterogeneity in lung cancer. Study-wide context: Detected sequences consistently included more beta-chain ones than alpha-chain ones.

The V end lost 5 bases, the J end lost 6 bases, and 10 bases lay between the germline ends. The CDR3 spans 12 residues. Note on this clonotype: Antigen specificity is unknown.

TCRdb analysed the 5' RACE reads with MiXCR anew, one entry per CDR3 protein. Among 6,000 to 8,500 distinct CDR3 sequences listed, roughly 14% were seen once. Specified time point: sample taken at primary tumor resection. Without sorting, whole RNA was sequenced from tumor, nontumor lung or frozen PBMC. The study, taken as a whole, reports: Mutation tallies in tumors tracked expanded intratumoral alpha and beta TCR counts.

The sequencing used lung tumor tissue, collected at surgery. The origin of this receptor is a male donor with early-stage non-small cell lung cancer. The rearrangement uses TRBV12-3 or TRBV12-4 and TRBJ1-2; D unresolved. The CDR3 protein is CASSPEGDGYTF. As DNA, the CDR3 is TGTGCCAGCAGTCCCGAAGGAGATGGCTACACCTTC.